The following is a T cell receptor (beta chain) sequence with its context. Its antigen is undetermined. CDR3 length: 14 residues. Per the germline V gene, CDR1 is MNHEY and CDR2 is SVGAGI. V was pared by 0 bases and J by 9 bases, with 12 bases between. This sample is drawn from a study of cytomegalovirus exposure and HLA in healthy donors. Study-level results: TCR beta sequences reportedly predicted most subjects' HLA-A and HLA-B alleles accurately. Cytomegalovirus association was assigned to 150 to 200 TCR beta chains. One cluster of highly shared sequence variants probably arose as a sequencing artifact. For most TCR beta V segments, an earlier analysis put the productive rate at about 90% or about 30% of the time.

Primers included in the PCR were 60 Vbeta and 13 Jbeta primers. Some clones are missing from TCRdb's copy, which holds only in-frame ones; the method was immunoSEQ multiplex PCR. The data hold about 150,000 clones, with 60% to 80% observed a single time. Sequencing was done on a sample of PBMCs. The sequence derives from a man aged 25-45 years in good health and CMV-seropositive. This chain connects TRBV6-5 to TRBJ2-1; tentative D call: TRBD2 (6 bases). This CDR3 reads CASSYSETRAEQFF. In DNA, the CDR3 is TGTGCCAGCAGTTACTCGGAGACTAGGGCTGAGCAGTTCTTC.